The sequence of this T cell receptor beta chain was determined in a study of identical twins. Broader study findings: Insertions were reduced in abundant cord blood beta clonotypes but not in memory repertoires.

This clonotype was seen repeatedly, ten times or more. Its matching antigen is unknown. There are 15 residues in the CDR3. Trimming pared 6 bases from V and 4 bases from J, leaving 16 bases between. TCRdb passed the 5' RACE reads through MiXCR, listing each CDR3 protein once. The profile shows 500,000 or so distinct CDR3 sequences, about 20% of them singletons. This sample was also put to use in a study of T cells expressing NK-cell markers. That paper states: With respect to HCMV, most of the eight sequenced donors were seropositive, and one was seronegative. An anti-gamma-delta TCR antibody was added in several experiments. It restricted sorting to alpha-beta TCR-expressing T cells. These clonotypes also led the CD3+CD56-NKG2C+ fraction in a few donors.

The sequence came from a woman aged 18-29 years in good health. The material sequenced was CD4+ T cells sorted from blood. The rearrangement links TRBV12-3 or TRBV12-4 to TRBJ1-5; D might be TRBD1 (5 bases). The CDR3 coding sequence is TGTGCCAGCAGCCCCCTTAACGGGGGGAATCAGCCCCAGCATTTT. Translated, it gives CASSPLNGGNQPQHF.